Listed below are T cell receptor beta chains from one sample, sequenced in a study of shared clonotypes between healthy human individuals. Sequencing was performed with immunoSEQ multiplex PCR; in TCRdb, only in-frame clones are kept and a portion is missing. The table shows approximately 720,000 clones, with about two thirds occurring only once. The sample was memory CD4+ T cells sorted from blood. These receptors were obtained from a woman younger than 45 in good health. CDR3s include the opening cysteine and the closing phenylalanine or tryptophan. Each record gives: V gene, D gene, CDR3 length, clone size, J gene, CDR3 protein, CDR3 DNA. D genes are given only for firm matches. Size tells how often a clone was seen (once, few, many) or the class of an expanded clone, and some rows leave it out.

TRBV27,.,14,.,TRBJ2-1,CASSAQVDYNEQFF,TGTGCCAGCAGTGCCCAGGTTGACTACAATGAGCAGTTCTTC
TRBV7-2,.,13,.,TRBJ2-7,CASSLDYSYEQYF,TGTGCCAGCAGCTTGGACTATTCCTACGAGCAGTACTTC
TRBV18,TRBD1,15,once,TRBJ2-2,CASSPGTGNTGELFF,TGTGCCAGCTCACCCGGGACAGGGAACACCGGGGAGCTGTTTTTT
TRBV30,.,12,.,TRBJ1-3,CAWSPQGNTIYF,TGTGCCTGGAGTCCACAGGGAAACACCATATATTTT
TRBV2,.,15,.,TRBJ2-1,CASSSEGLSYNEQFF,TGTGCCAGCAGCTCCGAGGGCCTAAGCTACAATGAGCAGTTCTTC
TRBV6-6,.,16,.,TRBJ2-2,CASSYSRKSFTGELFF,TGTGCCAGCAGTTACTCTCGGAAAAGTTTCACCGGGGAGCTGTTTTTT
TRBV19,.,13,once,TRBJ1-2,CASSRQRNYGYTF,TGTGCCAGTAGTAGACAGAGAAACTATGGCTACACCTTC
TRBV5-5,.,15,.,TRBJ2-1,CASSLAGPITREQFF,TGTGCCAGCAGCTTGGCGGGACCAATTACACGTGAGCAGTTCTTC
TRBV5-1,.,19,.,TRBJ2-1,CASSQALRKNVASYNEQFF,TGCGCCAGCAGCCAAGCCCTCCGGAAAAATGTCGCGTCCTACAATGAGCAGTTCTTC
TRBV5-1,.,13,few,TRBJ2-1,CASQSQVSNEQFF,TGCGCCAGCCAGTCCCAGGTCTCCAATGAGCAGTTCTTC
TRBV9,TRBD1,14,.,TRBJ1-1,CASSPAGGKTEAFF,TGTGCCAGCAGCCCCGCAGGGGGCAAGACTGAAGCTTTCTTT
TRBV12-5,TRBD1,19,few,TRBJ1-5,CASGLVQGAVNEGNQPQHF,TGTGCTAGTGGTTTGGTACAGGGGGCAGTGAATGAGGGCAATCAGCCCCAGCATTTT
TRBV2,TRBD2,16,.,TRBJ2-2,CASSDGLAANTGELFF,TGTGCCAGCAGTGACGGGCTAGCGGCGAACACCGGGGAGCTGTTTTTT
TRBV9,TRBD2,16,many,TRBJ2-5,CASSVRPAGAGETQYF,TGTGCCAGCAGCGTACGCCCTGCGGGAGCGGGTGAGACCCAGTACTTC
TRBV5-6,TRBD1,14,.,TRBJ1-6,CASSFGDRNSPLHF,TGTGCCAGCAGCTTCGGGGACAGAAATTCACCCCTCCACTTT
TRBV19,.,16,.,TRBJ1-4,CASSISPGTSNEKLFF,TGTGCCAGTAGTATATCACCCGGGACAAGTAATGAAAAACTGTTTTTT
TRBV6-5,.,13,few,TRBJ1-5,CASRPTAHQPQHF,TGTGCCAGCAGACCGACAGCCCATCAGCCCCAGCATTTT
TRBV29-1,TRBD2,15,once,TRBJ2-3,CSVVYTGGGADTQYF,TGCAGCGTTGTCTATACGGGAGGGGGTGCAGATACGCAGTATTTT
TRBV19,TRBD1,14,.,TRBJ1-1,CASSIQGANTEAFF,TGTGCCAGTAGTATTCAGGGGGCGAACACTGAAGCTTTCTTT
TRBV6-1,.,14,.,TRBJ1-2,CASSLGPGREGYTF,TGTGCCAGCAGTCTAGGCCCAGGGAGGGAAGGCTACACCTTC
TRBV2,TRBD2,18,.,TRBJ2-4,CASSERASGDQAKNIQYF,TGTGCCAGCAGTGAAAGGGCTAGCGGGGACCAAGCCAAAAACATTCAGTACTTC
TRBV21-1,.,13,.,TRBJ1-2,CASNPDSNYGYTF,TGTGCCAGCAACCCTGACAGTAACTATGGCTACACCTTC
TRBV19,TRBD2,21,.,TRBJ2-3,CASSSTGGYGLAGEGTDTQYF,TGTGCCAGTTCCTCTACTGGGGGGTACGGACTAGCGGGAGAGGGCACAGATACGCAGTATTTT
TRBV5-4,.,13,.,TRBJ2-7,CASSLVGDYEQYF,TGTGCCAGCAGCTTGGTTGGGGACTACGAGCAGTACTTC
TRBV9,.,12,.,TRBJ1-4,CASSDATEKLFF,TGTGCCAGCAGCGACGCTACCGAAAAACTGTTTTTT
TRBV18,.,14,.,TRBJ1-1,CASSPLFLNTEAFF,TGTGCCAGCTCACCACTTTTTCTAAACACTGAAGCTTTCTTT
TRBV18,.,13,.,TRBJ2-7,CASSPIGSYEQYF,TGTGCCAGCTCACCAATAGGATCCTACGAGCAGTACTTC
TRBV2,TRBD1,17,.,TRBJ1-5,CASRPGQGAPSNQPQHF,TGTGCCAGCAGGCCGGGACAGGGGGCTCCTAGCAATCAGCCCCAGCATTTT
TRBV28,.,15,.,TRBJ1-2,CASIPQPGDSYGYTF,TGTGCCAGCATCCCTCAACCGGGGGATAGCTATGGCTACACCTTC
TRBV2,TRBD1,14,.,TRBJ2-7,CAILRTGVIHEQYF,TGTGCCATACTTAGGACAGGGGTTATCCACGAGCAGTACTTC
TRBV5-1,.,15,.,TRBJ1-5,CASSLEGAGNQPQHF,TGCGCCAGCAGCTTGGAGGGAGCTGGCAATCAGCCCCAGCATTTT
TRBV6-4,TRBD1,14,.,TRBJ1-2,CASTLTGNVYGYTF,TGTGCCAGCACCTTGACAGGGAACGTCTATGGCTACACCTTC
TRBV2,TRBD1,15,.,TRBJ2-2,CASRGTVANTGELFF,TGTGCCAGCAGGGGGACAGTCGCGAACACCGGGGAGCTGTTTTTT